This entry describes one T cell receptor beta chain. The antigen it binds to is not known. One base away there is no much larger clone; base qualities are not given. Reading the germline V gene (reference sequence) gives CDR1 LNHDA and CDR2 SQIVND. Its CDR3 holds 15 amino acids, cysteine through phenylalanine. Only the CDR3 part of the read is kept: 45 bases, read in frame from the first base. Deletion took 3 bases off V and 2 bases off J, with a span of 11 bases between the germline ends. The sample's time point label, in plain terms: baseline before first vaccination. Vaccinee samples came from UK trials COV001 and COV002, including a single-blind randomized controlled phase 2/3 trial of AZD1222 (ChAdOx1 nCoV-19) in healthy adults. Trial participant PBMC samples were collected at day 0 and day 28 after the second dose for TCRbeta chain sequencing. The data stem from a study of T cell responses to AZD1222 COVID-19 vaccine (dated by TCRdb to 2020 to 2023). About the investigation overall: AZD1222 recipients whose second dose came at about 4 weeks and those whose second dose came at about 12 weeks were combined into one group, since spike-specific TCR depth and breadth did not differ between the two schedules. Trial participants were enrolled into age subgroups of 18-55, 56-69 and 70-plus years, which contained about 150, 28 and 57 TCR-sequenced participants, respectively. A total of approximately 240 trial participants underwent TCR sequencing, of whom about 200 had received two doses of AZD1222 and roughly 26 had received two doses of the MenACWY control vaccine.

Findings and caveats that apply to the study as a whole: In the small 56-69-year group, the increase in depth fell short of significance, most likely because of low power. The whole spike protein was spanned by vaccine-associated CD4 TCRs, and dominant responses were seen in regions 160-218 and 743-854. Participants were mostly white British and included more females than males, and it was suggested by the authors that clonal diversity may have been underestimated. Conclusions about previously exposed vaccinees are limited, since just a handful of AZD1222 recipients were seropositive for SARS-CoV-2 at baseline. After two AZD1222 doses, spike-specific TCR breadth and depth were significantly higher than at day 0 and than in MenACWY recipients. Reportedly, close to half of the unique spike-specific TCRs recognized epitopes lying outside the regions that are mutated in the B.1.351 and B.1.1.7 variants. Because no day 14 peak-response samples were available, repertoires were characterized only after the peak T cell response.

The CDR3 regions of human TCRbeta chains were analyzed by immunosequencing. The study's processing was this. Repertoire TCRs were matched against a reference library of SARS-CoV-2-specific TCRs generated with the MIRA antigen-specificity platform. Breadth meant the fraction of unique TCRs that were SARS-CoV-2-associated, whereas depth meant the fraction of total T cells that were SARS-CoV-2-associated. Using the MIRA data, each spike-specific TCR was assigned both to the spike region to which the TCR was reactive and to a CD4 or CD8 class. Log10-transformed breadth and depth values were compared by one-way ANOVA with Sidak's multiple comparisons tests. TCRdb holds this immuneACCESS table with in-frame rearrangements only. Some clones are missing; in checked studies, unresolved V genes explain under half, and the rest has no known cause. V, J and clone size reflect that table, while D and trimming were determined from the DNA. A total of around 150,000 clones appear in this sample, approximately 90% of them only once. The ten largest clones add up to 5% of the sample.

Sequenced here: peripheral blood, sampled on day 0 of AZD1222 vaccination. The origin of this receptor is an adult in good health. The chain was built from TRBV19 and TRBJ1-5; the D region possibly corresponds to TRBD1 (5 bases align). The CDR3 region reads CASSMAGRGNQPQHF. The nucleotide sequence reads TGTGCCAGTAGTATGGCAGGGAGGGGCAATCAGCCCCAGCATTTT.